The present TCR beta chain was sequenced within a study of radiation and T cells in renal cell carcinoma. Germline V gene sequence: CDR1 MDHEN, CDR2 SYDVKM. The V end lost 5 bases, the J end lost 0 bases, and 11 bases lay between the germline ends. The CDR3 loop spans 15 amino acids. Only in-frame clones appear in the TCRdb table, and some are missing; sequencing was by immunoSEQ multiplex PCR. The sample has about 160,000 clones, approximately 90% seen once; the top ten hold around 4%. Study-wide points: Baseline intratumoral clonotype presence is unknown without pretreatment biopsies. From baseline, blood top tumor clonotypes peaked at 2 weeks post-radiation.

In the case of this clone: The antigen is undetermined.

Time point given: baseline pretreatment blood. Treatment reported: 15 Gy SBRT to primary tumor, nephrectomy 4 weeks later. Blood was sampled at baseline, 2 weeks and 4 weeks after SBRT. The tumor was a clear cell renal cell carcinoma. The V gene is TRBV28, the J gene TRBJ1-5; D not resolved. The specimen comprised blood, sampled from a patient whose treatment included radiotherapy and nephrectomy. The TCR comes from a woman in her seventies with renal cell carcinoma. The CDR3 DNA reads as TGTGCCAGCAGTCTTGGTAGATATAGCAATCAGCCCCAGCATTTT. It codes for CASSLGRYSNQPQHF.